Below are 6 T cell receptor beta chains sequenced from a single sample in a study of metastatic and nonmetastatic thyroid tumors. TCRdb ran MiXCR on the PCR reads. This sample has tens of thousands of clones; around 12% occur once, and the top ten carry more than 7%. Not a single patient had been given any form of treatment at any point before undergoing thyroid surgery. Source material: tumor tissue. These TCRs come from a female donor with papillary thyroid cancer or a benign thyroid nodule (not recorded which). Some clones in this sample may be carry-over from other donors' samples.

This clone appeared many times. This chain joins TRBV6-1 and TRBJ1-1; no reliable D call. Trimming stripped 1 base from V and 0 bases from J, with 18 bases between. Germline V gives CDR1 MNHNS, CDR2 SASEGT. CDR3 length: 18 amino acids. The chain's CDR3 is CASSEVTDIWKMNTEAFF. The CDR3 DNA follows: TGTGCCAGCAGTGAAGTTACTGACATCTGGAAAATGAACACTGAAGCTTTCTTT.

This clone was seen repeatedly, ten times or more. The rearrangement joins TRBV5-1 to TRBJ2-1, with D unresolved. V shed 2 bases and J shed 10 bases, with 13 bases lying between them. Looked up from germline, CDR1 is SGHRS and CDR2 is YFSETQ. The CDR3 sequence is 13 residues long. CDR3 nucleotides: TGCGCCAGCAGCTTTACAGTTCGAGCCGAGCAGTTCTTC. It specifies CASSFTVRAEQFF.

This clone was counted between two and nine times. Written as DNA, the CDR3 is TGTGCCAGCAGTCCAACCTCTACTGTGGGTTACTACGAGCAGTACTTC. Translation gives CASSPTSTVGYYEQYF. The chain uses TRBV27 and TRBJ2-7; D remains unclear. Germline assignment: CDR1 MNHEY and CDR2 SMNVEV (reference sequence). V was pared by 5 bases and J by 3 bases, with 20 bases between. The CDR3 has 16 amino acids.

This clone came up many times. The V call is TRBV10-1, the J call TRBJ2-7; the match to TRBD1 covers 11 bases. V trimming: 3 bases; J trimming: 6 bases; junction bases outside the gene matches: 4. The CDR3 loop spans 14 amino acids. Germline assignment: CDR1 WNHNN and CDR2 SYGVQD (reference sequence). The CDR3 reads CASSDLGTGGEQYF. DNA of the CDR3: TGCGCCAGCAGTGATCTCGGGACAGGGGGCGAGCAGTACTTC.

This clone was detected only a few times. The junction shows a germline mismatch at one end, possibly a read error. The chain links TRBV6-2 or TRBV6-3 to TRBJ1-1; the match to TRBD1 covers 10 bases. Per germline, CDR1 MNHEY and CDR2 SVGEGT. This CDR3 is 17 amino acids long. CDR3 sequence: CAISYLIWDRGNTEAFF. CDR3 DNA sequence: TGTGCCATCAGTTACCTTATCTGGGACAGGGGAAACACTGAAGCTTTCTTT.

About this clone: Since a much larger clone is just one base distant, this may be a read error. This chain links TRBV4-1 with TRBJ1-2; TRBD1 aligns across 8 bases. The CDR3 runs 13 residues. Germline CDR1 reads MGHRA; CDR2 reads YSYEKL. CDR3 in DNA: TGCGCCAGCAGCCAAGCGGACAGGGTTGGCTTCACCTTC. Residues: CASSQADRVGFTF.